The 25 T cell receptor beta chains given below trace back to one sample, sequenced in a study of blood T cell repertoires in COVID-19. The protocol was immunoSEQ multiplex PCR, while the TCRdb copy is restricted to in-frame clones and leaves out a portion. The table includes about 51,000 clones, approximately 86% detected once. The material sequenced was peripheral blood. Receptors originate from a man between 60 and 70 years old with acute or convalescent COVID-19.

The chain carries TRBV29-1 and TRBJ1-1; 7 bases agree with TRBD1. CDR1 SQVTM and CDR2 ANQGSEA come from the germline V gene. The CDR3 consists of 13 residues. The V segment lost 0 bases and the J segment 11 bases; nucleotides outside the gene matches: 9. This CDR3 is CSVEEGSGQEAFF. In DNA, the CDR3 is TGCAGCGTTGAAGAAGGGTCCGGACAGGAGGCTTTCTTT. Supplemented by reference TRBV29-1 and TRBJ1-1, the full variable domain reads SAVISQKPSRDICQRGTSLTIQCQVDSQVTMMFWYRQQPGQSLTLIATANQGSEATYESGFVIDKFPISRPNLTFSTLTVSNMSPEDSSIYLCSVEEGSGQEAFFGQGTRLTVV.

This clone showed up just once. The genes are TRBV13 and TRBJ2-3, with a tentative D call TRBD1 (6 bases). V lost 2 bases and J lost 3, with 15 bases in between. CDR3 length: 16 residues. Germline-derived CDR1 and CDR2 are PRHDT and FYEKMQ (reference sequence). The CDR3 spells CASSLWAGERTDTQYF. The CDR3 region has the DNA TGTGCCAGCAGCTTATGGGCAGGGGAAAGGACAGATACGCAGTATTTT. Together with reference TRBV13 and TRBJ2-3, the CDR3 gives the full variable domain: AAGVIQSPRHLIKEKRETATLKCYPIPRHDTVYWYQQGPGQDPQFLISFYEKMQSDKGSIPDRFSAQQFSDYHSELNMSSLELGDSALYFCASSLWAGERTDTQYFGPGTRLTVL.

V gene TRBV5-1 combines with J gene TRBJ2-2; TRBD1 agrees at 9 bases. The CDR3 loop spans 14 amino acids. After removal of 4 bases from V and 7 bases from J, the junction contained 5 bases not matched to a gene. Germline CDR1 reads SGHRS; CDR2 reads YFSETQ. This CDR3 reads CASSSTGGGGELFF. The DNA of the CDR3 is TGCGCCAGCAGCAGTACAGGGGGCGGCGGGGAGCTGTTTTTT.

The chain recombines TRBV4-3 with TRBJ2-2, with D tentatively TRBD1 (6 bases). The CDR3 loop spans 16 amino acids. The germline V and J ends were trimmed by 1 base and 4 bases, with 13 bases remaining between them. Germline V gives CDR1 LGHNA, CDR2 YSLEER. The CDR3: CASSQGLGAGTGELFF. CDR3 DNA sequence: TGCGCCAGCAGCCAAGGCCTGGGGGCGGGCACCGGGGAGCTGTTTTTT.

The chain has TRBV5-1 and TRBJ1-4; weak D call: TRBD1 (6 bases). V was shortened by 0 bases and J by 8 bases, with 20 bases between the two germline ends. The CDR3 has 17 amino acids. CDR1 SGHRS and CDR2 YFSETQ come from the germline V gene. The chain's CDR3 is CASSLVPGTRRREKLFF. Written as DNA, the CDR3 is TGCGCCAGCAGCTTGGTTCCCGGGACACGGAGGAGGGAAAAACTGTTTTTT. Together with reference TRBV5-1 and TRBJ1-4, the CDR3 gives the full variable domain: KAGVTQTPRYLIKTRGQQVTLSCSPISGHRSVSWYQQTPGQGLQFLFEYFSETQRNKGNFPGRFSGRQFSNSRSEMNVSTLELGDSALYLCASSLVPGTRRREKLFFGSGTQLSVL.

Regarding this clone: Other DNA sequences in this sample translate to the same CDR3. This chain connects TRBV28 to TRBJ1-4; D is unresolved. CDR1 and CDR2 (germline): MDHEN, SYDVKM. The CDR3 contains 12 residues. With 5 bases removed from V and 3 bases from J, the gap between germline ends came to 4 bases. Here the CDR3 DNA reads TGTGCCAGCAGTCCAGCTAATGAAAAACTGTTTTTT. Amino acid sequence: CASSPANEKLFF.

The gene calls are TRBV7-2 and TRBJ1-1; D unresolved. V lost 1 base, J lost 0 bases, and 9 bases lay in between. Germline CDR1 SGHTA, CDR2 FQGNSA. The CDR3 extends over 15 amino acids. CDR3 DNA sequence: TGTGCCAGCAGCTTAGGGGCGGGCATGAACACTGAAGCTTTCTTT. This codes for CASSLGAGMNTEAFF.

The chain is built from TRBV27 and TRBJ1-2; TRBD1 is a possible D gene (5 bases). The CDR3 consists of 13 residues. CDR1 is MNHEY, CDR2 SMNVEV, per germline (reference sequence). V gave up 9 bases and J gave up 4 bases, with 15 bases separating them. The CDR3 here is CASHAAGLYGYTF. DNA of the CDR3: TGTGCCAGTCACGCAGCAGGGCTCTATGGCTACACCTTC.

The chain uses TRBV9 and TRBJ1-6; weak D call: TRBD1 (5 bases). The CDR3 length is 14 residues. Germline V gene data show CDR1 as SGDLS and CDR2 as YYNGEE. V was shortened by 0 bases and J by 9 bases, with 10 bases between the two germline ends. The DNA of the CDR3 is TGTGCCAGCAGCGTAGAGGGGTACGGTTCACCCCTCCACTTT. Translated: CASSVEGYGSPLHF.

The chain carries TRBV29-1 and TRBJ2-3, with a weak D call TRBD2 (5 bases). The V gene lost 7 bases and the J gene lost 6 bases, with 11 bases spanning the gap. The CDR3 has 11 residues. The germline V gene has CDR1 SQVTM and CDR2 ANQGSEA. The CDR3 loop is CSGESRDTQYF. CDR3 in DNA: TGCAGCGGGGAGTCGCGGGATACGCAGTATTTT.

The chain recombines TRBV7-8 with TRBJ2-7, with D unclear. This CDR3 comprises 14 residues. V lost 1 base, J lost 0 bases, and 7 bases lay in between. Germline-derived CDR1 and CDR2 are SGHVS and FQNEAQ. The CDR3 sequence: CASSLGLPSYEQYF. CDR3 bases: TGTGCCAGCAGCTTAGGGCTTCCCTCCTACGAGCAGTACTTC.

V usage is TRBV28 and J usage is TRBJ1-5, with a tentative D call TRBD1 (6 bases). The CDR3 spans 13 residues. V was clipped by 4 bases and J by 6 bases, with 10 bases between them. Germline V gene data show CDR1 as MDHEN and CDR2 as SYDVKM. In DNA form, the CDR3 reads TGTGCCAGCAGTTGGGGAGGGGGTCAGCCCCAGCATTTT. Residues: CASSWGGGQPQHF.

The J gene is TRBJ2-1, the V gene TRBV6-4, with TRBD2 matching over 9 bases. CDR3 length equals 15 residues. With V trimmed by 3 bases and J by 5 bases, 5 bases remained unmatched. CDR1 is MRHNA, CDR2 SNTAGT, per germline. The CDR3 protein is CASSDGRGGHNEQFF. The CDR3 DNA reads TGTGCCAGCAGTGATGGGCGGGGGGGCCACAATGAGCAGTTCTTC.

The gene calls are TRBV3-1 (or the pseudogene TRBV3-2) and TRBJ2-7, with D unresolved. The CDR3 is made up of 11 amino acids. Germline lookup yields CDR1 LGHDT and CDR2 YNNKEL (reference sequence). Trimming took off 4 bases at V and 4 bases at J, with 5 bases between the two ends. CDR3: CASSLMYEQYF. As DNA, the CDR3 is TGTGCCAGCAGCCTTATGTACGAGCAGTACTTC.

This chain connects TRBV7-9 to TRBJ2-5; 11 nucleotides align to TRBD1. The CDR3 runs 16 residues. Germline V gives CDR1 SEHNR, CDR2 FQNEAQ (reference sequence). Trimming removed 0 bases from V and 5 bases from J; junction bases left unmatched: 5. The CDR3 DNA follows: TGTGCCAGCAGCTTAGCTGGACAGGGGGCGTCGGAGACCCAGTACTTC. Amino acid sequence: CASSLAGQGASETQYF. Based on the CDR3 plus reference TRBV7-9 and TRBJ2-5, the full variable domain is DTGVSQNPRHKITKRGQNVTFRCDPISEHNRLYWYRQTLGQGPEFLTYFQNEAQLEKSRLLSDRFSAERPKGSFSTLEIQRTEQGDSAMYLCASSLAGQGASETQYFGPGTRLLVL.

V gene TRBV7-6 combines with J gene TRBJ2-2; TRBD1 matches at 12 bases. The CDR3 totals 16 residues. After removal of 5 bases from V and 5 bases from J, the junction contained 6 bases not matched to a gene. Looked up from germline, CDR1 is SGHVS and CDR2 is FNYEAQ. This CDR3 reads CASSLRDRGLTGELFF. In DNA form, the CDR3 reads TGTGCCAGCAGCCTGCGGGACAGGGGGCTGACCGGGGAGCTGTTTTTT.

The gene calls are TRBV7-2 and TRBJ2-7; 8 positions match TRBD2. This CDR3 contains 16 residues. The V segment lost 7 bases and the J segment 4 bases; nucleotides outside the gene matches: 15. The germline CDR1 and CDR2 sequences are SGHTA and FQGNSA. The CDR3 sequence: CASTLTGAGRDYEQYF. CDR3 nucleotides: TGTGCCAGCACTCTTACTGGGGCCGGGAGGGATTACGAGCAGTACTTC.

The V gene is TRBV13, the J gene TRBJ1-2; 12 nucleotides agree with TRBD1. The germline V gene encodes CDR1 PRHDT and CDR2 FYEKMQ (reference sequence). V was pared by 5 bases and J by 8 bases, with 9 bases of the junction left unmatched. The CDR3 sequence is 15 residues long. CDR3: CASSSLGTGGWGYTF. In DNA form, the CDR3 reads TGTGCCAGCAGCAGCCTCGGGACAGGGGGCTGGGGCTACACCTTC.

J is TRBJ1-4 and V is TRBV9; TRBD1 matches 8 bases. V gave up 4 bases and J gave up 5 bases; unmatched junction bases: 4. Germline CDR1 and CDR2: SGDLS and YYNGEE. The CDR3 contains 14 residues. The DNA of the CDR3 is TGTGCCAGCAGCTCGGACAGGGCGAATGAAAAACTGTTTTTT. Amino acids: CASSSDRANEKLFF.

The genes are TRBV10-3 and TRBJ2-1, with D maybe TRBD1 (6 bases). This CDR3 spans 14 amino acids. V was clipped by 6 bases and J by 0 bases, with 9 bases between them. CDR1 is ENHRY and CDR2 is SYGVKD in the germline V gene. CDR3 in amino acids: CAIRRGSSYNEQFF. Here the CDR3 DNA reads TGTGCCATCAGAAGGGGGAGCTCCTACAATGAGCAGTTCTTC.

The V call is TRBV7-9, the J call TRBJ1-2; weak D call: TRBD1 (5 bases). Looked up from germline, CDR1 is SEHNR and CDR2 is FQNEAQ (reference sequence). The germline V and J ends were trimmed by 5 bases and 4 bases, with 20 bases remaining between them. The CDR3 is made up of 16 amino acids. For the CDR3, the DNA is TGTGCCAGCAGCCCCCCTGGGGACTCCGGTACCTATGGCTACACCTTC. This sequence encodes CASSPPGDSGTYGYTF.

This clone occurred a few times. The chain carries TRBV6-1 and TRBJ1-5; no reliable D call. The germline gives CDR1 MNHNS, CDR2 SASEGT. This CDR3 contains 17 residues. V lost 0 bases to trimming and J lost 1 base, with 13 bases between them. The CDR3, as DNA: TGTGCCAGCAGTGAAGCAAGAACAACCGTAAGCAATCAGCCCCAGCATTTT. Translated, it gives CASSEARTTVSNQPQHF.

CDR3 in DNA: TGTGCCAGCAGCGCAGCGGGGGGGCGCCAAGAGACCCAGTACTTC. It specifies CASSAAGGRQETQYF. The chain uses TRBV9 and TRBJ2-5; 10 nucleotides match TRBD2. CDR3 size: 15 residues. J gave up 1 base and V 3 bases, and 3 bases lay outside the gene matches. Germline values: CDR1 SGDLS, CDR2 YYNGEE.

CDR3 loop: CASTSGQGRGGYTF. As DNA, the CDR3 is TGTGCCAGCACCTCTGGACAGGGTCGAGGTGGCTACACCTTC. This chain links TRBV5-5 with TRBJ1-2; TRBD1 aligns across 8 bases. The CDR3 totals 14 residues. Germline-derived CDR1 and CDR2 are SGHKS and YYEKEE (reference sequence). V gave up 6 bases and J gave up 7 bases; unmatched junction bases: 11.

This clone was recorded once. The chain joins TRBV5-1 to TRBJ2-1; maybe TRBD2 (5 bases). Trimming stripped 6 bases from V and 1 base from J, with 17 bases between. Germline lookup yields CDR1 SGHRS and CDR2 YFSETQ. The CDR3 spans 16 residues. The CDR3: CASNRNGMHSYNEQFF. For the CDR3, the DNA is TGCGCCAGCAACCGGAACGGGATGCATTCCTACAATGAGCAGTTCTTC.